The rows below give T cell receptor beta chains drawn from one sample of a study of early T cells in non-severe SARS-CoV-2 infection. TCRdb recomputed calls from the 5' RACE reads with MiXCR, one row per CDR3 protein. The table includes about 35,000 distinct CDR3 sequences, roughly 4.5% detected once. Specimen: whole blood. These receptors originate from an adult who was a healthcare worker with PCR-confirmed SARS-CoV-2 infection or an uninfected control (not recorded which). Each CDR3 is given with its conserved first and last residue. D genes are given only for firm matches. A clone size is listed for some rows: how often the clone was seen (once, few, many), or a class if it is expanded.

j_gene	d_gene	abundance	v_gene	CDR3nt	CDR3aa
TRBJ2-7	-	many	TRBV6-1	TGTGCCAGCAGTGAACCCTACAGGGCAGGGTACGAGCAGTACTTC	CASSEPYRAGYEQYF
TRBJ2-1	-	many	TRBV7-2	TGTGCCAGCAGCGCGGGACCTAACAATGAGCAGTTCTTC	CASSAGPNNEQFF
TRBJ2-1	-	many	TRBV3-1	TGTGCCAGCAGCCGCGACTATACTGAGCAGTTCTTC	CASSRDYTEQFF
TRBJ2-7	TRBD1	many	TRBV6-2/TRBV6-3	TGTGCCAGCAATACTAGGCCCGGGACAGGGTTCTACGAGCAGTACTTC	CASNTRPGTGFYEQYF
TRBJ1-6	-	many	TRBV7-9	TGTGCCAGCAGCCTCCCGGGAGAGTCCTATAATTCACCCCTCCACTTT	CASSLPGESYNSPLHF
TRBJ1-1	-	many	TRBV30	TGTGCCTGGAGTTCGAGATTAGGCACTGAAGCTTTCTTT	CAWSSRLGTEAFF
TRBJ1-4	-	many	TRBV5-1	TGCGCCAGCAGCTTGCTCGAGAGGAGTGAAAAACTGTTTTTT	CASSLLERSEKLFF
TRBJ2-3	-	-	TRBV7-3	TGTGCCAGCAGCTTAATGGGCGGATCCACAGATACGCAGTATTTT	CASSLMGGSTDTQYF
TRBJ2-3	-	many	TRBV6-5	TGTGCCAGCTCCTCGGGTGGTACGCAGTATTTT	CASSSGGTQYF
TRBJ2-3	-	many	TRBV20-1	TGCAGTGCTCGTAGATTGGGGGATACGCAGTATTTT	CSARRLGDTQYF
TRBJ2-3	-	many	TRBV7-3	TGTGCCAGCAGCTTAACGATTGGGGGCAGGACAGATACGCAGTATTTT	CASSLTIGGRTDTQYF
TRBJ2-3	TRBD2	many	TRBV12-5	TGTGCTAGTGAGGCTAGCGGGATGGATACGCAGTATTTT	CASEASGMDTQYF
TRBJ1-2	TRBD1	many	TRBV29-1	TGCAGCGTTGTCGGAGCCGGGACAGGGAACTATGGCTACACCTTC	CSVVGAGTGNYGYTF
TRBJ2-1	-	many	TRBV7-2	TGTGCCAGCAGCTCCTCAGAATACAATGAGCAGTTCTTC	CASSSSEYNEQFF